Included here is one TCR beta chain sequence, with context. The antigen is undetermined. Germline and junction disagree at one end, which may indicate a read error. The data belong to a study of cytomegalovirus exposure and HLA in healthy donors. Study-level results: The study designated 150 to 200 TCR beta chains cytomegalovirus-associated.

Per germline, CDR1 MNHEY and CDR2 SVGAGI. This CDR3 has 14 residues. PCR primers comprised 60 Vbeta and 13 Jbeta primers. Produced via immunoSEQ multiplex PCR; TCRdb's table is partial and in-frame only. In all, the sample yields more than 140,000 clones. The sequencing sample was made of PBMCs. The chain combines TRBV6-5 with TRBJ2-7; the match to TRBD1 covers 9 bases. The sequence derives from a woman between 18 and 29 years old in good health and CMV-seronegative. The CDR3 bases are TGTGCCAGCAGTCTTGGACAGGGGTCCTCCGAGCAGTACTTC. As protein: CASSLGQGSSEQYF.